A single sample is the source of the 31 T cell receptor beta chains below, sequenced in a study of T cells in Graves' hyperthyroidism and ophthalmopathy. Amplification yielded TCR beta CDR3 regions, with RNA transcripts as the source. Primed by the HTBI set, a first-round RT-PCR was run on the TCR CDR3. In TCRdb, the multiplex PCR reads were re-called with MiXCR into one record per CDR3 protein. The sample includes under 400,000 distinct CDR3 sequences, roughly 15% of them seen just once. Sequenced sample: blood. The origin of the receptors is a man aged 30 to 45 with Graves' hyperthyroidism.

This clonotype was seen more than once but under ten times. V and J are TRBV4-2 and TRBJ2-7; 12 nucleotides agree with TRBD2. The J segment lost 0 bases and the V segment lost 1 base, leaving 7 bases of the junction unmatched. CDR3 size: 18 residues. Germline assignment: CDR1 LGHNA and CDR2 YNFKEQ. The CDR3 bases are TGTGCCAGCAGCCAAGTGACTAGCGGGGGACCCAGCTCCTACGAGCAGTACTTC. As protein: CASSQVTSGGPSSYEQYF.

As regards this clonotype: A single base separates this from a much larger clone, so it may be a read error. V usage is TRBV28 and J usage is TRBJ1-4; D is possibly TRBD1 (6 bases). The CDR3 is 15 amino acids. Trimming stripped 5 bases from V and 4 bases from J, with 14 bases between. Germline V gene data show CDR1 as MDHEN and CDR2 as SYDVKM. Here the CDR3 DNA reads TGTGCCAGCAGTCACCCGGCAGGGGTTAATGAAAAACTGTTTTTT. It is translated as CASSHPAGVNEKLFF.

V gene TRBV19 combines with J gene TRBJ1-4, with D unresolved. V shed 5 bases and J shed 7 bases, with 17 bases lying between them. This CDR3 is 15 amino acids long. Germline loops: CDR1 LNHDA, CDR2 SQIVND (reference sequence). In DNA, the CDR3 is TGTGCCAGTAGTCCTGAACCGATGTCAGGTGAAAAACTGTTTTTT. Amino acid sequence: CASSPEPMSGEKLFF.

This clonotype was detected many times. The rearrangement uses TRBV28 and TRBJ2-7; no clear D gene. Trimming took 5 bases from V and 0 from J, leaving 11 bases between them. CDR1 and CDR2 from the germline V gene are MDHEN and SYDVKM. This CDR3 has 14 amino acids. CDR3 residues: CASSDIDGSYEQYF. CDR3 coding DNA: TGTGCCAGCAGTGATATCGACGGCTCCTACGAGCAGTACTTC.

This clonotype was seen ten or more times. The chain recombines TRBV7-9 with TRBJ2-3; 7 positions match TRBD1. The V gene end was trimmed by 6 bases and the J gene end by 5 bases; junction bases not matched to a gene: 14. Germline CDR1 is SEHNR and CDR2 is FQNEAQ (reference sequence). This CDR3 has 16 residues. The CDR3 is CASRESGTELRDTQYF. DNA for the CDR3: TGTGCCAGCAGGGAATCCGGGACAGAGTTACGAGATACGCAGTATTTT.

The CDR3: CASSRSGGQKLAKNIQYF. In nucleotides, the CDR3 is TGTGCCAGCAGCCGAAGTGGCGGGCAAAAACTAGCCAAAAACATTCAGTACTTC. The genes are TRBV28 and TRBJ2-4; possibly TRBD2 for D (5 bases). Germline-derived CDR1 and CDR2 are MDHEN and SYDVKM. This CDR3 region has 18 residues. The V end lost 6 bases, the J end lost 0 bases, and 21 bases lay between the germline ends. Looking up the rest from reference TRBV28 and TRBJ2-4 gives the full variable domain: DVKVTQSSRYLVKRTGEKVFLECVQDMDHENMFWYRQDPGLGLRLIYFSYDVKMKEKGDIPEGYSVSREKKERFSLILESASTNQTSMYLCASSRSGGQKLAKNIQYFGAGTRLSVL.

This clonotype was observed many times. The chain combines TRBV5-1 with TRBJ2-5, with D perhaps assigned TRBD1 or TRBD2 (5 bases each). Between the trimmed V and J ends, which lost 5 bases and 1 base, there was a span of 9 bases. Germline V gene data show CDR1 as SGHRS and CDR2 as YFSETQ. The CDR3 extends over 13 amino acids. CDR3 in DNA: TGCGCCAGCAGGGTCGGGACCCAAGAGACCCAGTACTTC. Translation gives CASRVGTQETQYF. Looking up the rest from reference TRBV5-1 and TRBJ2-5 gives the full variable domain: KAGVTQTPRYLIKTRGQQVTLSCSPISGHRSVSWYQQTPGQGLQFLFEYFSETQRNKGNFPGRFSGRQFSNSRSEMNVSTLELGDSALYLCASRVGTQETQYFGPGTRLLVL.

This clonotype appeared a few times. The V call is TRBV3-1, the J call TRBJ2-5, with 14 bases identical to TRBD2. The CDR3 sequence is 16 residues long. V lost 5 bases and J lost 4; bases outside the gene matches: 6. CDR1 is LGHDT and CDR2 is YNNKEL in the germline V gene (reference sequence). CDR3 coding DNA: TGTGCCAGCAGCAAGAACGGACTAGCGGGGGGAGAGACCCAGTACTTC. It encodes CASSKNGLAGGETQYF.

This clonotype was picked up a small number of times. The rearrangement joins TRBV5-1 to TRBJ2-2; 8 bases match TRBD2. Germline CDR1 SGHRS, CDR2 YFSETQ. The CDR3 spans 18 residues. V was pared by 0 bases and J by 6 bases, with 13 bases of the junction left unmatched. CDR3 in DNA: TGCGCCAGCAGCTTGGAAGGGTTTAGCGGGACCCTTGCCGGGGAGCTGTTTTTT. This encodes CASSLEGFSGTLAGELFF.

This sequence joins TRBV5-1 and TRBJ2-5, with 7 bases aligning to TRBD1. Trimming took 7 bases from V and 5 from J; bases not matched to a gene: 11. The germline V gene encodes CDR1 SGHRS and CDR2 YFSETQ. This CDR3 region has 14 residues. DNA of the CDR3: TGCGCCAGCGATCCGGGACAGTCCTCCGAGACCCAGTACTTC. Translation gives CASDPGQSSETQYF. The whole variable domain, remainder taken from reference TRBV5-1 and TRBJ2-5, is KAGVTQTPRYLIKTRGQQVTLSCSPISGHRSVSWYQQTPGQGLQFLFEYFSETQRNKGNFPGRFSGRQFSNSRSEMNVSTLELGDSALYLCASDPGQSSETQYFGPGTRLLVL.

The V gene is TRBV7-9, the J gene TRBJ2-7, with a possible D match to TRBD2 (5 bases). Trimming pared 10 bases from V and 3 bases from J, leaving 25 bases between. The CDR3 covers 16 residues. Per germline, CDR1 SEHNR and CDR2 FQNEAQ (reference sequence). CDR3 protein: CAIGGSRISDYYEQYF. The CDR3 coding sequence is TGTGCCATCGGCGGGTCCAGGATTTCGGATTACTACGAGCAGTACTTC.

This clonotype showed up many times. The J gene is TRBJ2-7, the V gene TRBV5-4; no clear D. The germline CDR1 and CDR2 sequences are SGHNT and YYREEE (reference sequence). Trimming stripped 1 base from V and 0 bases from J, with 11 bases between. The CDR3 has 15 amino acids. CDR3 sequence: CASSLYSLPSYEQYF. The CDR3 nucleotides are TGTGCCAGCAGCTTGTACAGTCTCCCCTCCTACGAGCAGTACTTC. The whole variable domain, remainder taken from reference TRBV5-4 and TRBJ2-7, is ETGVTQSPTHLIKTRGQQVTLRCSSQSGHNTVSWYQQALGQGPQFIFQYYREEENGRGNFPPRFSGLQFPNYSSELNVNALELDDSALYLCASSLYSLPSYEQYFGPGTRLTVT.

This clonotype was counted ten times or more. This chain uses TRBV15 with TRBJ2-1; TRBD2 is a possible D gene (6 bases). The ends were cut back, 1 base at V and 5 bases at J, with 9 bases in the middle. The CDR3 runs to 14 residues. Germline CDR1 is LNHNV and CDR2 is YYDKDF (reference sequence). The CDR3 loop reads CATSRGRENNEQFF. CDR3 sequence (DNA): TGTGCCACCAGCAGAGGACGGGAGAACAATGAGCAGTTCTTC.

This clonotype was seen ten or more times. The chain combines TRBV30 with TRBJ2-5, with D possibly being TRBD1 (6 bases). The length of the CDR3 is 15 residues. V was clipped by 0 bases and J by 2 bases, with 13 bases between them. The germline CDR1 and CDR2 sequences are GTSNPN and SVGIG (reference sequence). DNA of the CDR3: TGTGCCTGGAGTGTACCTCGAGGGGGTCAAGAGACCCAGTACTTC. Protein: CAWSVPRGGQETQYF.

This clonotype has just a few counts. V is TRBV3-1 and J is TRBJ2-1, with D possibly being TRBD1 or TRBD2 (5 bases each). Trimming left V 0 bases short and J 15 bases short, with 21 bases between. Looked up from germline, CDR1 is LGHDT and CDR2 is YNNKEL (reference sequence). The CDR3 is 15 residues long. CDR3 protein: CASSQDSGLAYRRFF. CDR3 bases: TGTGCCAGCAGCCAAGATTCCGGGCTAGCCTACAGGAGGTTCTTC.

This clonotype has more than one count but fewer than ten. The chain recombines TRBV27 with TRBJ2-7; TRBD1 matches at 7 bases. From germline, CDR1 is MNHEY and CDR2 SMNVEV (reference sequence). The CDR3 totals 14 residues. With V trimmed by 3 bases and J by 0 bases, 2 bases remained unmatched. The CDR3 sequence: CASSFRDSSYEQYF. The CDR3 coding sequence is TGTGCCAGCAGTTTCCGGGACAGCTCCTACGAGCAGTACTTC.

Many counts were recorded for this clonotype. The V call is TRBV19, the J call TRBJ2-7; 7 nucleotides agree with TRBD1. J was trimmed by 5 bases and V by 3 bases; bases with no gene match: 10. Germline V gene sequence: CDR1 LNHDA, CDR2 SQIVND (reference sequence). CDR3 length: 15 residues. In nucleotides, the CDR3 is TGTGCCAGTAGTATCCTTGTAACAGGGGTCCACGAGCAGTACTTC. Translation: CASSILVTGVHEQYF.

This clonotype was recorded at least ten times. The genes are TRBV13 and TRBJ2-7, with 9 positions matching TRBD1. The CDR3 consists of 13 residues. The germline gives CDR1 PRHDT, CDR2 FYEKMQ (reference sequence). J lost 5 bases, V lost 10 bases, and 9 bases had no gene match. As DNA, the CDR3 is TGTGCCACCCACAGGGGGCTACGGAACGAGCAGTACTTC. It encodes CATHRGLRNEQYF. Full variable domain (rest looked up from reference TRBV13 and TRBJ2-7): AAGVIQSPRHLIKEKRETATLKCYPIPRHDTVYWYQQGPGQDPQFLISFYEKMQSDKGSIPDRFSAQQFSDYHSELNMSSLELGDSALYFCATHRGLRNEQYFGPGTRLTVT.

This clonotype was seen repeatedly, ten times or more. The chain uses TRBV5-1 and TRBJ1-1; D might be TRBD1 (5 bases). Germline assignment: CDR1 SGHRS and CDR2 YFSETQ. Trimming took off 0 bases at V and 4 bases at J, with 10 bases between the two ends. The CDR3 loop spans 14 amino acids. CDR3 in DNA: TGCGCCAGCAGCTTGGTTGGGGGAAGCACTGAAGCTTTCTTT. This gives the protein CASSLVGGSTEAFF.

This clonotype was counted many times. The chain joins TRBV7-8 to TRBJ2-7; D unclear. Germline CDR1 and CDR2: SGHVS and FQNEAQ. This CDR3 has 17 residues. V gave up 0 bases and J gave up 0 bases, with 15 bases separating them. The CDR3 here is CASSLARRRLSSYEQYF. The CDR3 DNA reads TGTGCCAGCAGCTTAGCAAGGCGGCGGCTTAGCTCCTACGAGCAGTACTTC.

This clonotype appeared many times. The chain carries TRBV7-3 and TRBJ2-1, with TRBD1 matching 11 bases. The CDR3 length is 15 residues. Germline lookup yields CDR1 SGHTA and CDR2 FQGTGA. V shed 5 bases and J 2 bases; nucleotides not matched to a gene: 2. CDR3 DNA sequence: TGTGCCAGCAGCGAGGACAGGGGGCCCTACAATGAGCAGTTCTTC. It specifies CASSEDRGPYNEQFF.

The chain employs TRBV5-1 and TRBJ2-5; 10 bases are shared with TRBD1. CDR3 length: 14 amino acids. Germline CDR1 and CDR2: SGHRS and YFSETQ. V lost 3 bases, J lost 3 bases, and 2 bases stayed unmatched. In DNA, the CDR3 is TGCGCCAGCAGCTGGGGACAGGGGAAAGAGACCCAGTACTTC. The encoded protein is CASSWGQGKETQYF. Full variable domain (missing parts from reference TRBV5-1 and TRBJ2-5): KAGVTQTPRYLIKTRGQQVTLSCSPISGHRSVSWYQQTPGQGLQFLFEYFSETQRNKGNFPGRFSGRQFSNSRSEMNVSTLELGDSALYLCASSWGQGKETQYFGPGTRLLVL.

As to this clonotype: Possible read error: a much larger clone is one base away. The chain couples TRBV3-1 to TRBJ2-3; 10 bases are a match to TRBD2. Germline CDR1 is LGHDT and CDR2 is YNNKEL (reference sequence). The CDR3 is 15 residues long. CDR3 amino acids: CASSLSGRGTDTQCF. DNA for the CDR3: TGTGCCAGCAGCCTGAGCGGGAGGGGGACCGATACGCAGTGTTTT.

The rearrangement joins TRBV10-3 to TRBJ1-4; no firm D call. Trimming cost V 7 bases and J 1 base, with 7 bases left between them. Germline V gene data show CDR1 as ENHRY and CDR2 as SYGVKD. This CDR3 region has 13 residues. CDR3 DNA sequence: TGTGCCATCACCAAAGGAACTAATGAAAAACTGTTTTTT. Translated, it gives CAITKGTNEKLFF.

J is TRBJ1-2 and V is TRBV11-3; TRBD1 might be the D (6 bases). The CDR3 length is 14 residues. From germline, CDR1 is SGHNT and CDR2 YENEEA. Trimming shortened V by 5 bases and J by 8 bases, and 18 bases separated the two germline ends. CDR3 in amino acids: CASSQDPTGLGYTF. The CDR3, as DNA: TGTGCCAGCAGCCAAGACCCCACAGGGTTGGGCTACACCTTC. Together with reference TRBV11-3 and TRBJ1-2, the CDR3 gives the full variable domain: EAGVVQSPRYKIIEKKQPVAFWCNPISGHNTLYWYLQNLGQGPELLIRYENEEAVDDSQLPKDRFSAERLKGVDSTLKIQPAELGDSAVYLCASSQDPTGLGYTFGSGTRLTVV.

This clonotype was seen ten or more times. The rearrangement joins TRBV3-1 to TRBJ1-1; D unclear. Trimming pared 2 bases from V and 4 bases from J, leaving 11 bases between. The CDR3 length is 14 residues. From germline, CDR1 is LGHDT and CDR2 YNNKEL (reference sequence). For the CDR3, the DNA is TGTGCCAGCAGCCAAATCCAGGCAAGCACTGAAGCTTTCTTT. Translating it yields CASSQIQASTEAFF.

This clonotype was picked up many times. The chain joins TRBV10-3 to TRBJ2-1; 14 bases map to TRBD2. J gave up 9 bases and V 0 bases, and 4 bases lay outside the gene matches. The CDR3 length is 16 residues. Germline CDR1 and CDR2: ENHRY and SYGVKD. As DNA, the CDR3 is TGTGCCATCAGTGAGTCGACTAGCGGGAGGGCCGGTGAGCAGTTCTTC. Protein sequence: CAISESTSGRAGEQFF.

This clonotype was detected many times. V and J are TRBV28 and TRBJ2-7; the D gene is possibly TRBD1 (5 bases). Trimming stripped 6 bases from V and 5 bases from J, with 14 bases between. CDR3 size: 13 residues. In germline, CDR1 is MDHEN, CDR2 SYDVKM. The CDR3 DNA reads as TGTGCCAGCAGCTACTATCGACAGAACGAGCAGTACTTC. It specifies CASSYYRQNEQYF.

A few counts support this clonotype. The gene calls are TRBV7-2 and TRBJ2-3, with TRBD1 matching 8 bases. This CDR3 has 13 residues. The germline CDR1 and CDR2 sequences are SGHTA and FQGNSA. With 4 bases clipped from V and 6 bases from J, the junction kept 3 bases outside the gene matches. The CDR3 reads CASSSRQGDTQYF. CDR3 DNA: TGTGCCAGCAGCTCGAGACAGGGGGATACGCAGTATTTT.

This clonotype showed up many times. The junction and the germline gene differ at one end; a read error may be behind it. V gene TRBV12-3 or TRBV12-4 combines with J gene TRBJ1-1; 7 bases align to TRBD1. This CDR3 is 14 amino acids long. The DNA for the CDR3 is TGTGCCAGCAGCTTAGGGACAGTGAACACTGAAGCTTTCTTT. Amino acids: CASSLGTVNTEAFF.

This clonotype was counted ten times or more. V and J are TRBV12-3 or TRBV12-4 and TRBJ2-5; D is possibly TRBD1 (6 bases). The CDR3 runs 14 residues. V was clipped by 8 bases and J by 4 bases, with 17 bases between them. CDR3: CASGLDRTIETQYF. The CDR3 DNA sequence: TGTGCCAGCGGGTTAGACAGGACGATAGAGACCCAGTACTTC.